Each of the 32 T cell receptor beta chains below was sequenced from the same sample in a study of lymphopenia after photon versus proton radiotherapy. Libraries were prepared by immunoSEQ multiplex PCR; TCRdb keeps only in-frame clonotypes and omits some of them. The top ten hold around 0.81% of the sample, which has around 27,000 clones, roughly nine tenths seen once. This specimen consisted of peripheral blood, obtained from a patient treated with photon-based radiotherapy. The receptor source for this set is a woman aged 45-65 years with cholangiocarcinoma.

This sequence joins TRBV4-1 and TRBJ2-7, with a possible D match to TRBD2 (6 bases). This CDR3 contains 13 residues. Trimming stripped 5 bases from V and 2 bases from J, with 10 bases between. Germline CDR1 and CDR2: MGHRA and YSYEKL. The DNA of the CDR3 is TGCGCCAGCAGCGTATGGGGGGCCTACGAGCAGTACTTC. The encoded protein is CASSVWGAYEQYF.

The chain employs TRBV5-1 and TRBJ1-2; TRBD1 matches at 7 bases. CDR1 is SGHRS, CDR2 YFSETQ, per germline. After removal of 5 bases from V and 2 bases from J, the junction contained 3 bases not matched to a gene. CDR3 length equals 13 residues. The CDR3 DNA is TGCGCCAGCAGTAGGGGACAGAACTATGGCTACACCTTC. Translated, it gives CASSRGQNYGYTF.

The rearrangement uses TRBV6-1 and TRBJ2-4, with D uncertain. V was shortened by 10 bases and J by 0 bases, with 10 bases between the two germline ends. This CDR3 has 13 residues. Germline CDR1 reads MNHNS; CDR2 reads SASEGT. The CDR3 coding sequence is TGTGCCACCCAGAATTTAGCCAAAAACATTCAGTACTTC. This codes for CATQNLAKNIQYF.

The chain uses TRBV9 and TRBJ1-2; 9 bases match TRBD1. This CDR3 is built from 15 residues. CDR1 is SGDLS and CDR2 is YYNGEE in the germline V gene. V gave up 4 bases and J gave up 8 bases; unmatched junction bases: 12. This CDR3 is CASSPPGTGSFGYTF. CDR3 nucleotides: TGTGCCAGCAGCCCCCCCGGGACAGGGAGCTTCGGCTACACCTTC.

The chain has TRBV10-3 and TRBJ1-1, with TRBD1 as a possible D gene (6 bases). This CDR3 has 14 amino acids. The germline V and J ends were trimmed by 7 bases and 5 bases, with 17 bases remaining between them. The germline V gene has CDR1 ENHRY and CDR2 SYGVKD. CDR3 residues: CAIKGWGAGTEAFF. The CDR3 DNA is TGTGCCATCAAAGGGTGGGGGGCAGGAACTGAAGCTTTCTTT.

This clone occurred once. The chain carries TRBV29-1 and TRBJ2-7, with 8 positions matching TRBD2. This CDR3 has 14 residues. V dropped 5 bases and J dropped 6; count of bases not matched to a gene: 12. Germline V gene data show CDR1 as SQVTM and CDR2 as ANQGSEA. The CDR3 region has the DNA TGCAGCGTTCGGACGGAACGAGGACTAGCCGAGCAGTACTTC. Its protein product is CSVRTERGLAEQYF.

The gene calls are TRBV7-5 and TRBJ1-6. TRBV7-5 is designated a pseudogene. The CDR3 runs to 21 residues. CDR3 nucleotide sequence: TGTGCCAGAAGCTTACCCCAGGGAGTCTCACCGCTACAATCCTATAATTCACCCCTCCACTTT. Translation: CARSLPQGVSPLQSYNSPLHF.

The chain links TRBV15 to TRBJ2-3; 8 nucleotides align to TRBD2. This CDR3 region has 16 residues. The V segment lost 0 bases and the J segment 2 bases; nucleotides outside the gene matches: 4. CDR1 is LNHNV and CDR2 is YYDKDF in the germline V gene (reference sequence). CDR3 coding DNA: TGTGCCACCAGCAGAGATTTGGGACTAGACACAGATACGCAGTATTTT. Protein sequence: CATSRDLGLDTDTQYF.

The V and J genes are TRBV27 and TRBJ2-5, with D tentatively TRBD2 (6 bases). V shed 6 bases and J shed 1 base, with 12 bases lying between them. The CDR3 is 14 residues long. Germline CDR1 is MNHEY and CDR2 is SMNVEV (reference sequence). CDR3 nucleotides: TGTGCCAGCAGAACTCGGGACTCCCAAGAGACCCAGTACTTC. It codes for CASRTRDSQETQYF.

CDR3 in amino acids: CASSEQGLYEQYF. The CDR3 DNA is TGTGCCAGCAGTGAACAGGGGCTCTACGAGCAGTACTTC. This chain uses TRBV2 with TRBJ2-7, with D tentatively TRBD1 (6 bases). V lost 2 bases, J lost 3 bases, and 8 bases lay in between. The CDR3 extends over 13 amino acids. The V gene's germline CDR1 is SNHLY and CDR2 FYNNEI.

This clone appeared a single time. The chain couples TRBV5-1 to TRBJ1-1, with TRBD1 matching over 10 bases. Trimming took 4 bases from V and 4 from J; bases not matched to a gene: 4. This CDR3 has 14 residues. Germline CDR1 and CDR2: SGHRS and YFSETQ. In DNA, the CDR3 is TGCGCCAGCAGCGGGGGACAGGGGCCCACTGAAGCTTTCTTT. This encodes CASSGGQGPTEAFF.

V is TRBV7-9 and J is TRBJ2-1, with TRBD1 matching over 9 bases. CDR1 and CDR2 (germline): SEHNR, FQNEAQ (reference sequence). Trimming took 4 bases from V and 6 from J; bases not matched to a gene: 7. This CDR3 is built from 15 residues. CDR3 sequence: CASSWDRVMGNEQFF. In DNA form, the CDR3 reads TGTGCCAGCAGCTGGGACAGGGTGATGGGCAATGAGCAGTTCTTC.

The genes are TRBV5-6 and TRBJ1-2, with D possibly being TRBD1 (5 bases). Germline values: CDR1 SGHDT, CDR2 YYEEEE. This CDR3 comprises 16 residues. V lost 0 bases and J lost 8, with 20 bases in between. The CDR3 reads CASSLATGQGARGYTF. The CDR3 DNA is TGTGCCAGCAGCTTGGCCACTGGTCAGGGCGCGCGGGGCTACACCTTC.

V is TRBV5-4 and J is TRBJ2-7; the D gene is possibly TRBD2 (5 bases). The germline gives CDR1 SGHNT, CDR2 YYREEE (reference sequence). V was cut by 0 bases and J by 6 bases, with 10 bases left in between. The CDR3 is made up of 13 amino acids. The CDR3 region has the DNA TGTGCCAGCAGCTTGGGGAAGAGGGTCGAGCAGTACTTC. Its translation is CASSLGKRVEQYF.

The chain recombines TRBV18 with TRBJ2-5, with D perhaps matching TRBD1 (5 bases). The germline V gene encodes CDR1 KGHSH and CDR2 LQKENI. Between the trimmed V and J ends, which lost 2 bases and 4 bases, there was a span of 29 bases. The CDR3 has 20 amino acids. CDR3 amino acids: CASSPNRGAQAKGSAETQYF. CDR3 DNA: TGTGCCAGCTCACCAAATCGTGGGGCCCAAGCGAAGGGGTCTGCAGAGACCCAGTACTTC.

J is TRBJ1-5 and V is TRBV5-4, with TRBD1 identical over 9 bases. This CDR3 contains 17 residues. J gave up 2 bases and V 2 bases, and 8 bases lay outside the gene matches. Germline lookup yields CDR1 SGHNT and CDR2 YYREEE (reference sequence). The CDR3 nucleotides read TGTGCCAGCAGCTTTGGAGGGACAGGGTTAGGCAATCAGCCCCAGCATTTT. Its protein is CASSFGGTGLGNQPQHF.

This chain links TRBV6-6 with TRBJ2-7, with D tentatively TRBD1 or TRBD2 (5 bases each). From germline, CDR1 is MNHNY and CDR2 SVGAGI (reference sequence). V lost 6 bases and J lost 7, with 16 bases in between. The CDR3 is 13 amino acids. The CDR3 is CASSPWGLGEQYF. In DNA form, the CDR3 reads TGTGCCAGCAGCCCCTGGGGGTTGGGAGAGCAGTACTTC.

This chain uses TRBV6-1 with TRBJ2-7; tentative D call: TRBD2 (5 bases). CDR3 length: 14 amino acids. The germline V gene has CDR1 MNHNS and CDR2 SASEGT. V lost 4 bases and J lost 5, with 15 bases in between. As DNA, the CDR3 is TGTGCCAGCAGTGGGACTCGGTGGGCGAACGAGCAGTACTTC. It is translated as CASSGTRWANEQYF.

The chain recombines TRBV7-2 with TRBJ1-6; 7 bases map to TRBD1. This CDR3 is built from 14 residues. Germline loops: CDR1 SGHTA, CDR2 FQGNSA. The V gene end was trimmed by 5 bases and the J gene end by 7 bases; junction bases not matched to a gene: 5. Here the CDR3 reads CASSRGQENSPLHF. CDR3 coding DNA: TGTGCCAGCAGCCGAGGACAGGAAAATTCACCCCTCCACTTT.

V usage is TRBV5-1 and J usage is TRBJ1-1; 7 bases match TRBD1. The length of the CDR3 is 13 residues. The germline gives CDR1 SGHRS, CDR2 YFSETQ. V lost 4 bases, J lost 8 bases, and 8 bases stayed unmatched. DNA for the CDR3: TGCGCCAGCAGCCCCGGGACAGCTCCCGAAGCTTTCTTT. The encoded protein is CASSPGTAPEAFF.

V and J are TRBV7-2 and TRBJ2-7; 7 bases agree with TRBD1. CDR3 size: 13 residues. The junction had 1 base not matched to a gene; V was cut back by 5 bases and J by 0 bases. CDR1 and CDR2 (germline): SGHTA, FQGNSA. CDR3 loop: CASSRQGSYEQYF. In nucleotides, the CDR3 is TGTGCCAGCAGCCGACAGGGCTCCTACGAGCAGTACTTC. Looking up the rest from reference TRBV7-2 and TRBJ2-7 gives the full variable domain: GAGVSQSPSNKVTEKGKDVELRCDPISGHTALYWYRQSLGQGLEFLIYFQGNSAPDKSGLPSDRFSAERTGGSVSTLTIQRTQQEDSAVYLCASSRQGSYEQYFGPGTRLTVT.

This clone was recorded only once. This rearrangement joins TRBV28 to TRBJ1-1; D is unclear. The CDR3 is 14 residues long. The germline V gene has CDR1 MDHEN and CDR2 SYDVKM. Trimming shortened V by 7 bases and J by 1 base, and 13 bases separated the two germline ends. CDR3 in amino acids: CASIPALSNTEAFF. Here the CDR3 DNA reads TGTGCCAGCATTCCGGCCCTCTCGAACACTGAAGCTTTCTTT.

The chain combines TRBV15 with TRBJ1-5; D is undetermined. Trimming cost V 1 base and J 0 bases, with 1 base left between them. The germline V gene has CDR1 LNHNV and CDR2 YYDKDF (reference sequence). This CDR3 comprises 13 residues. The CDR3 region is CATSRGSNQPQHF. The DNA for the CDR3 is TGTGCCACCAGCAGAGGTAGCAATCAGCCCCAGCATTTT.

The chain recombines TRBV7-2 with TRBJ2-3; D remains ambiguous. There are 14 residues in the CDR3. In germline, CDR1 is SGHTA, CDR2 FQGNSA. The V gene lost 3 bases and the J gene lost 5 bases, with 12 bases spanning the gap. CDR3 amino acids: CASSLVGWGDTQYF. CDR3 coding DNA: TGTGCCAGCAGCTTGGTGGGATGGGGAGATACGCAGTATTTT.

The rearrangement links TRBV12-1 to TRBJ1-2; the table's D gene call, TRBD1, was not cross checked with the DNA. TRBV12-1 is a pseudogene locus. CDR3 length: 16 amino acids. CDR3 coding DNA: TGTGCCAGCAGCTTCCTTCCGGGACAGGGGTGTCATGGCTACACCTTC. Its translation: CASSFLPGQGCHGYTF.

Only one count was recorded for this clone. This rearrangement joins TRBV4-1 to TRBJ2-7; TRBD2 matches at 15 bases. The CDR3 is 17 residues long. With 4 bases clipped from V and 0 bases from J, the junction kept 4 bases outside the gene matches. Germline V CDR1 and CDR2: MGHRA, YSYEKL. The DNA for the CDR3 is TGCGCCAGCAGCCGGACTAGCGGGGGGGCCTACTCCTACGAGCAGTACTTC. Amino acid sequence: CASSRTSGGAYSYEQYF.

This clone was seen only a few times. This CDR3 is CASSITGAPGYTF. The CDR3 DNA follows: TGTGCCAGCAGCATCACAGGGGCGCCGGGCTACACCTTC. This chain links TRBV13 with TRBJ1-2, with 7 bases lining up with TRBD1. Per germline, CDR1 PRHDT and CDR2 FYEKMQ (reference sequence). J was trimmed by 8 bases and V by 5 bases; bases with no gene match: 8. CDR3 length: 13 residues.

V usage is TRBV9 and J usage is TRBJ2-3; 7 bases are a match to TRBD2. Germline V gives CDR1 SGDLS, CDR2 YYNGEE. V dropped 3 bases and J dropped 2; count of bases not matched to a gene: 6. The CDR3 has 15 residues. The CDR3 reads CASSAGLGVTDTQYF. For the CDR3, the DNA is TGTGCCAGCAGCGCTGGACTAGGGGTCACAGATACGCAGTATTTT.

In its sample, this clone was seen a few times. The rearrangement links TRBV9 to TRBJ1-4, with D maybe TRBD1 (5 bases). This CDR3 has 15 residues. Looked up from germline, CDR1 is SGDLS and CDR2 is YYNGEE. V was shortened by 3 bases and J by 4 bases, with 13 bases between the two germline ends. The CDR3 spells CASSGNRRHNEKLFF. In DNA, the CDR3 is TGTGCCAGCAGCGGCAACAGGCGCCATAATGAAAAACTGTTTTTT.

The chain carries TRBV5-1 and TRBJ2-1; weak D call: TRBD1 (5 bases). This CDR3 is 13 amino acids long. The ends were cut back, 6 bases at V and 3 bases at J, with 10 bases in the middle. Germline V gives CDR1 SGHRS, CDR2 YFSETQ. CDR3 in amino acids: CASKTVGYNEQFF. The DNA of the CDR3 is TGCGCCAGCAAGACAGTTGGCTACAATGAGCAGTTCTTC.

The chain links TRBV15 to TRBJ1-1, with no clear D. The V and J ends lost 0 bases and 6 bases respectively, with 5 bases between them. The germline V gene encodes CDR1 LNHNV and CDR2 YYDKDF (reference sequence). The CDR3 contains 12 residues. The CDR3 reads CATSRDKAEAFF. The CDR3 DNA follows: TGTGCCACCAGCAGAGATAAGGCTGAAGCTTTCTTT.

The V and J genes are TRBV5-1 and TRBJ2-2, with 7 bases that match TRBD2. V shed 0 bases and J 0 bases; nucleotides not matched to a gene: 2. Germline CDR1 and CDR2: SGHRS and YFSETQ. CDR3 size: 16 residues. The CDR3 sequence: CASSLGGTTNTGELFF. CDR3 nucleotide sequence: TGCGCCAGCAGCTTGGGCGGGACTACGAACACCGGGGAGCTGTTTTTT.